This record concerns one TCR beta chain sequence. Its antigen is as yet unknown. This CDR3 region has 16 residues. Germline CDR1 and CDR2: SQVTM and ANQGSEA. The V segment lost 4 bases and the J segment 5 bases; nucleotides outside the gene matches: 14. This record belongs to a study of cytomegalovirus exposure and HLA in healthy donors. Overall study findings and caveats: Most TCR sequences proved rare, with some public TCRs found in many donors. The study recorded about 160 TCR beta chains that were cytomegalovirus-associated.

Amplification used 60 Vbeta primers and 13 Jbeta primers. Libraries were prepared by immunoSEQ multiplex PCR; TCRdb keeps only in-frame clonotypes and omits some of them. The table records fewer than 250,000 clones, around 87% of them present only once. Material: PBMCs. This sequence joins TRBV29-1 and TRBJ2-3, with 8 bases aligning to TRBD1. The receptor comes from a man younger than 40 in good health and CMV-seronegative. The CDR3 sequence: CSVGEWGTGPGDTQYF. The CDR3, as DNA: TGCAGCGTTGGCGAATGGGGGACAGGTCCCGGAGATACGCAGTATTTT.